Presented here are 14 T cell receptor beta chains from one specimen sequenced in a study of blood T cell repertoires in COVID-19. Some clones are missing from TCRdb's copy, which holds only in-frame ones; the method was immunoSEQ multiplex PCR. The table lists about 53,000 clones, 80% to 85% of them singletons. The specimen sequenced was peripheral blood. The receptors were sampled from an elderly woman with COVID-19, enrolled during active disease.

This clone showed up just once. The rearrangement links TRBV3-1 (or the pseudogene TRBV3-2) to TRBJ2-2, with TRBD1 identical over 8 bases. The germline V gene encodes CDR1 LGHDT and CDR2 YNNKEL (reference sequence). Unmatched junction bases numbered 4, after V lost 1 base and J lost 6 bases. The CDR3 loop spans 15 amino acids. CDR3 amino acids: CASSQAGGASGELFF. The CDR3 nucleotides read TGTGCCAGCAGCCAAGCAGGGGGCGCGTCCGGGGAGCTGTTTTTT.

This sequence joins TRBV19 and TRBJ1-5; no clear D. This CDR3 is built from 15 residues. CDR1 LNHDA and CDR2 SQIVND come from the germline V gene (reference sequence). V lost 7 bases and J 2 bases, leaving 15 bases between the germline ends. This CDR3 is CASKEGPRGNQPQHF. CDR3 nucleotides: TGTGCCAGTAAAGAGGGCCCACGGGGCAATCAGCCCCAGCATTTT.

The J gene is TRBJ1-5, the V gene TRBV3-1 (or the pseudogene TRBV3-2); TRBD1 aligns across 10 bases. The CDR3 contains 15 residues. With 3 bases clipped from V and 6 bases from J, the junction kept 5 bases outside the gene matches. Germline loops: CDR1 LGHDT, CDR2 YNNKEL (reference sequence). CDR3 coding DNA: TGTGCCAGCAGCCAGAGGGGACAGGGGCGTCAGCCCCAGCATTTT. The encoded protein is CASSQRGQGRQPQHF.

The rearrangement links TRBV6-1 to TRBJ2-1; 8 bases align to TRBD2. Looked up from germline, CDR1 is MNHNS and CDR2 is SASEGT. The V segment lost 3 bases and the J segment 7 bases; nucleotides outside the gene matches: 11. The CDR3 spans 16 residues. CDR3 nucleotides: TGTGCCAGCAGTGATCGGCTAGCGGGTTCGGGGAATGAGCAGTTCTTC. Protein: CASSDRLAGSGNEQFF.

CDR3 amino acids: CAWSVEPVEVPETQYF. The CDR3 DNA reads TGTGCCTGGAGTGTAGAGCCCGTAGAAGTCCCAGAGACCCAGTACTTC. This sequence joins TRBV30 and TRBJ2-5; D is uncertain. V was pared by 0 bases and J by 4 bases, with 18 bases between. The CDR3 is 16 amino acids. Germline CDR1 GTSNPN, CDR2 SVGIG (reference sequence).

The chain carries TRBV2 and TRBJ2-7, with D possibly being TRBD1 (5 bases). CDR1 and CDR2 (germline): SNHLY, FYNNEI. V lost 1 base to trimming and J lost 0 bases, with 10 bases between them. The length of the CDR3 is 15 residues. As DNA, the CDR3 is TGTGCCAGCAGTGAAGGAGTTAGGGGCTCCTACGAGCAGTACTTC. The encoded protein is CASSEGVRGSYEQYF.

The chain recombines TRBV9 with TRBJ1-6; no reliable D call. The CDR3 runs to 14 residues. Germline CDR1 SGDLS, CDR2 YYNGEE. The V end lost 2 bases, the J end lost 5 bases, and 8 bases lay between the germline ends. CDR3 loop: CASSVRQDNSPLHF. The CDR3, as DNA: TGTGCCAGCAGCGTTAGGCAGGATAATTCACCCCTCCACTTT.

This clone occurred a few times. The V and J genes are TRBV2 and TRBJ1-5; tentatively, D is TRBD1 (6 bases). The CDR3 consists of 15 residues. Germline V lookup: CDR1 SNHLY, CDR2 FYNNEI. V was shortened by 10 bases and J by 3 bases, with 19 bases between the two germline ends. This chain's CDR3 is CATQGQGSVNQPQHF. The CDR3 coding sequence is TGTGCCACGCAGGGGCAGGGGAGCGTCAATCAGCCCCAGCATTTT.

The rearrangement links TRBV19 to TRBJ1-2; D not certain. Germline V gene data show CDR1 as LNHDA and CDR2 as SQIVND (reference sequence). CDR3 length equals 14 residues. Trimming stripped 1 base from V and 2 bases from J, with 8 bases between. The CDR3 DNA is TGTGCCAGTAGTATAGCAGGTGTCAACTATGGCTACACCTTC. Translated: CASSIAGVNYGYTF.

The chain is built from TRBV20-1 and TRBJ2-7; 8 positions agree with TRBD1. The CDR3 length is 15 residues. V lost 3 bases to trimming and J lost 4 bases; unmatched junction nucleotides: 11. CDR1 is DFQATT, CDR2 SNEGSKA, per germline (reference sequence). The CDR3 region is CSASLGTGGQYEQYF. The DNA of the CDR3 is TGCAGTGCTAGTCTCGGGACAGGAGGCCAATACGAGCAGTACTTC.

This clone has only one observation. The rearrangement joins TRBV19 to TRBJ1-2, with 9 bases aligning to TRBD1. This CDR3 spans 15 amino acids. The germline gives CDR1 LNHDA, CDR2 SQIVND (reference sequence). After removal of 7 bases from V and 8 bases from J, the junction contained 14 bases not matched to a gene. For the CDR3, the DNA is TGTGCCAGTAATACCGCAGGACAGGGGAGCAGCGGCTACACCTTC. It is translated as CASNTAGQGSSGYTF.

This clone was detected only once. The chain couples TRBV5-1 to TRBJ2-1; TRBD2 matches at 10 bases. The junction had 4 bases not matched to a gene; V was cut back by 2 bases and J by 2 bases. The CDR3 spans 16 residues. Per the germline V gene, CDR1 is SGHRS and CDR2 is YFSETQ. CDR3 nucleotides: TGCGCCAGCAGCTTCATTCTAGCGGGAGCCTACAATGAGCAGTTCTTC. Amino acid sequence: CASSFILAGAYNEQFF.

The rearrangement links TRBV3-1 (or the pseudogene TRBV3-2) to TRBJ2-5; D remains unclear. The CDR3 spans 15 residues. Trimming cost V 0 bases and J 2 bases, with 10 bases left between them. Per the germline V gene, CDR1 is LGHDT and CDR2 is YNNKEL (reference sequence). CDR3 loop: CASSQDWRSQETQYF. The CDR3 bases are TGTGCCAGCAGCCAAGATTGGCGGAGTCAAGAGACCCAGTACTTC.

V usage is TRBV5-1 and J usage is TRBJ1-4, with 7 bases that match TRBD1. This CDR3 region has 15 residues. V trimming: 0 bases; J trimming: 7 bases; junction bases outside the gene matches: 6. Germline CDR1 and CDR2: SGHRS and YFSETQ. CDR3 sequence (DNA): TGCGCCAGCAGCTTGGGGGCGGCAGGGGGTGAAAAACTGTTTTTT. Encoded protein: CASSLGAAGGEKLFF.